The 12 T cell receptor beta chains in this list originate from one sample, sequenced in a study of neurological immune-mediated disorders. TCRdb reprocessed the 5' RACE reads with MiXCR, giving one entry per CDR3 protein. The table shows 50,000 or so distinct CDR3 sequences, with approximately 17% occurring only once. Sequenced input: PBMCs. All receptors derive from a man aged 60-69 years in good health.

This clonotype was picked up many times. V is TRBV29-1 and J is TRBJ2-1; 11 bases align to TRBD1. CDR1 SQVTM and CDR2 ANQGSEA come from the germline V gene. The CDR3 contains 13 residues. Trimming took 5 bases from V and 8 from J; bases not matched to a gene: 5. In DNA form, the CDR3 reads TGCAGCGTTAGGGGACAGGGGGGCCATGAGCAGTTCTTC. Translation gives CSVRGQGGHEQFF.

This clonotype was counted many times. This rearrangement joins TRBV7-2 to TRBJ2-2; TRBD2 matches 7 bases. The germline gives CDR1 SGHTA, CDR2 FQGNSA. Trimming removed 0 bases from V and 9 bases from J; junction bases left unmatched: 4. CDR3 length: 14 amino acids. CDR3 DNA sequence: TGTGCCAGCAGCTTAGCACGGCGGGAGCGGGAGCTGTTTTTT. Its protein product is CASSLARRERELFF.

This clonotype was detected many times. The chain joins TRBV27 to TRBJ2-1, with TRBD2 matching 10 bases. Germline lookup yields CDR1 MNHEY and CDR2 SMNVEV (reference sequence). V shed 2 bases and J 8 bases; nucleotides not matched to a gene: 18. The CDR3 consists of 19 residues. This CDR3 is CASSLTPGGVAGGRDEQFF. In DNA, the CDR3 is TGTGCCAGCAGTTTAACTCCGGGGGGGGTAGCGGGAGGTCGAGATGAGCAGTTCTTC.

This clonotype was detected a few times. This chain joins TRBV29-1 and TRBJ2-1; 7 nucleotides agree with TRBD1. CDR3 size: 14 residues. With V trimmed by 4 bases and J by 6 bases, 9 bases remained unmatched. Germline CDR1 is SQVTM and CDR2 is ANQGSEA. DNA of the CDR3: TGCAGCGTTGGTCCCGAGGGGGCTCCCAATGAGCAGTTCTTC. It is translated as CSVGPEGAPNEQFF.

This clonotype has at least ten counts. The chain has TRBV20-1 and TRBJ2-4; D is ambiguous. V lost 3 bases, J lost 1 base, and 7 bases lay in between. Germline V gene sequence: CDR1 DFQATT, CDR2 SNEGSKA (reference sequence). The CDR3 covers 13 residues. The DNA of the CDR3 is TGCAGTGCTAGTCACGCTGCCAAAAACATTCAGTACTTC. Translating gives CSASHAAKNIQYF.

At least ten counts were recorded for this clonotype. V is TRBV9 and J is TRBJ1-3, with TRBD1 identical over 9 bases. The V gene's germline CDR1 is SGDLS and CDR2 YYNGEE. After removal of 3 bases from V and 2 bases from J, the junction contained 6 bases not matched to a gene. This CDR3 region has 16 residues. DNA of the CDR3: TGTGCCAGCAGCGCCGACGGGACAGGGCCTGGAAACACCATATATTTT. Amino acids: CASSADGTGPGNTIYF.

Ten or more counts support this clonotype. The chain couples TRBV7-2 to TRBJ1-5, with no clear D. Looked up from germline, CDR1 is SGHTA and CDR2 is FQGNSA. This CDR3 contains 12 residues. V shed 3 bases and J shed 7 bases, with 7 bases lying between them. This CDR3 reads CASSLPSQPQHF. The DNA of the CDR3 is TGTGCCAGCAGCTTGCCGAGCCAGCCCCAGCATTTT.

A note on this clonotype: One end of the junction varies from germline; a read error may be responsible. In nucleotides, the CDR3 is TGTGCCAGCAGCTTGGATCTGGCCAATTCACCCATCAACTTT. It yields the protein CASSLDLANSPINF. The rearrangement links TRBV7-8 to TRBJ1-6; D unclear. The CDR3 totals 14 residues. Germline values: CDR1 SGHVS, CDR2 FQNEAQ. Looking up the rest from reference TRBV7-8 and TRBJ1-6 gives the full variable domain: GAGVSQSPRYKVAKRGQDVALRCDPISGHVSLFWYQQALGQGPEFLTYFQNEAQLDKSGLPSDRFFAERPEGSVSTLKIQRTQQEDSAVYLCASSLDLANSPINFGNGTRLTVT.

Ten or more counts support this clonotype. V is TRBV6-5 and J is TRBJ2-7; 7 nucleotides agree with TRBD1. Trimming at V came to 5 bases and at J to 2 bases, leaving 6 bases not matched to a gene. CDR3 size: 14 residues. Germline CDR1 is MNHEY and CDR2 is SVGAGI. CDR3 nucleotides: TGTGCCAGCAGTATCGCCGGACAGGCCTACGAGCAGTACTTC. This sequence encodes CASSIAGQAYEQYF.

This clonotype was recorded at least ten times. The CDR3, as DNA: TGTGCCAGCAGTGAATACTCGGAGACTGGGGCCAACGTCCTGACTTTC. Protein product: CASSEYSETGANVLTF. This chain joins TRBV25-1 and TRBJ2-6; D not resolved. The germline V and J ends were trimmed by 0 bases and 2 bases, with 8 bases remaining between them. Germline V lookup: CDR1 MGHDK, CDR2 SYGVNS. CDR3 length: 16 amino acids.

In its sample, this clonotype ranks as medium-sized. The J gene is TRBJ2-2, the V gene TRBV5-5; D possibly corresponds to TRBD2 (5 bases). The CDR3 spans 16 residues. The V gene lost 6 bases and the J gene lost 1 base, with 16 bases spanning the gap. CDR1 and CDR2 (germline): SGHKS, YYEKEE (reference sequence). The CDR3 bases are TGTGCCAGCAAAGCTTGGGCCAGCGGGAACACCGGGGAGCTGTTTTTT. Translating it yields CASKAWASGNTGELFF.

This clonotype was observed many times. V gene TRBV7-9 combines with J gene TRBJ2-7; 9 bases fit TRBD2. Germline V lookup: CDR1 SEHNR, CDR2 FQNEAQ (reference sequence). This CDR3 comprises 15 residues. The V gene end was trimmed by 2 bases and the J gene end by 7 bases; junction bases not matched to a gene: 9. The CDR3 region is CASSLLVSGRPEQYF. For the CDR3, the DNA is TGTGCCAGCAGCTTATTGGTTAGCGGGAGACCGGAGCAGTACTTC.